A single sample gave rise to the 21 T cell receptor beta chains below, sequenced in a study of cytomegalovirus exposure and HLA in healthy donors. PCR involved 60 Vbeta and 13 Jbeta primers. Libraries were prepared by immunoSEQ multiplex PCR; TCRdb keeps only in-frame clonotypes and omits some of them. The sample gives about 130,000 clones, around three quarters of which show up once; approximately 1.3% is in the top ten. The sample was PBMCs. Source of these receptors: a female donor in good health and CMV-seronegative.

About this clone: An end of the junction differs from the germline gene, which may be a read error. V usage is TRBV6-1 and J usage is TRBJ2-6; maybe TRBD1 (5 bases). The CDR3 runs 15 residues. The germline V gene encodes CDR1 MNHNS and CDR2 SASEGT. The CDR3 DNA follows: TGTGCCAGCAGTACCAGGAGCTCTGGGGCCAACGGCCTGACTTTC. Protein product: CASSTRSSGANGLTF.

The J gene is TRBJ2-1, the V gene TRBV9; TRBD2 matches at 7 bases. The CDR3 sequence is 13 residues long. CDR1 and CDR2 (germline): SGDLS, YYNGEE. V trimming: 0 bases; J trimming: 9 bases; junction bases outside the gene matches: 3. The CDR3 nucleotides are TGTGCCAGCAGCGTAGTGGCTAGCGGTGAGCAGTTCTTC. This sequence encodes CASSVVASGEQFF.

To note about this clone: The identical CDR3 is also encoded by other nucleotide sequences in the sample. This sequence joins TRBV15 and TRBJ2-3; tentative D call: TRBD2 (6 bases). The CDR3 has 15 amino acids. The germline V and J ends were trimmed by 0 bases and 0 bases, with 7 bases remaining between them. Per the germline V gene, CDR1 is LNHNV and CDR2 is YYDKDF (reference sequence). CDR3 coding DNA: TGTGCCACCAGCAGAGATGGGACTAGCACAGATACGCAGTATTTT. Its protein product is CATSRDGTSTDTQYF.

J is TRBJ2-7 and V is TRBV2, with D tentatively TRBD2 (7 bases). This CDR3 is built from 14 residues. V lost 4 bases, J lost 7 bases, and 17 bases lay in between. Germline lookup yields CDR1 SNHLY and CDR2 FYNNEI. In DNA form, the CDR3 reads TGTGCCAGCAGTGCCGGGGTGAGGGGGGGGGAGCAGTACTTC. Encoded protein: CASSAGVRGGEQYF.

V gene TRBV10-2 combines with J gene TRBJ2-3; 16 bases line up with TRBD2. V lost 2 bases and J lost 5; bases outside the gene matches: 16. This CDR3 has 21 amino acids. CDR1 WSHSY and CDR2 SAAADI come from the germline V gene. CDR3 sequence: CASSELRGRGLAGGHKDTQYF. The CDR3 DNA reads TGCGCCAGCAGTGAGCTGCGTGGCAGGGGACTAGCGGGGGGGCATAAAGATACGCAGTATTTT.

The chain is built from TRBV4-1 and TRBJ2-1, with 7 bases fitting TRBD2. Germline lookup yields CDR1 MGHRA and CDR2 YSYEKL. The junction had 11 bases not matched to a gene; V was cut back by 0 bases and J by 3 bases. The CDR3 loop spans 18 amino acids. The CDR3 here is CASSQDVSAGAVYNEQFF. As DNA, the CDR3 is TGCGCCAGCAGCCAAGATGTTTCTGCGGGAGCGGTCTACAATGAGCAGTTCTTC.

This sequence joins TRBV6-1 and TRBJ2-3; 9 bases match TRBD1. CDR1 MNHNS and CDR2 SASEGT come from the germline V gene. The J segment lost 8 bases and the V segment lost 8 bases, leaving 8 bases of the junction unmatched. The CDR3 has 13 amino acids. CDR3 protein: CASWQTGGATQYF. The CDR3 DNA reads as TGTGCCAGCTGGCAGACAGGGGGGGCTACGCAGTATTTT.

Only one count was recorded for this clone. The J gene is TRBJ1-1, the V gene TRBV6-5, with a possible D match to TRBD1 (5 bases). The CDR3 sequence is 14 residues long. CDR1 and CDR2 (germline): MNHEY, SVGAGI. Between the trimmed V and J ends, which lost 5 bases and 5 bases, there was a span of 15 bases. For the CDR3, the DNA is TGTGCCAGCAGTGCCCCGGGGGGTAGGACTGAAGCTTTCTTT. It specifies CASSAPGGRTEAFF.

This clone showed up just a few times. The chain is built from TRBV5-1 and TRBJ2-7, with D possibly TRBD2 on 5 matching bases. There are 13 residues in the CDR3. Germline V gene lookup returns CDR1 SGHRS and CDR2 YFSETQ. The V and J ends lost 4 bases and 6 bases respectively, with 14 bases between them. In DNA form, the CDR3 reads TGCGCCAGCAGCCCCATCCCGGCGGGCGAGCAGTACTTC. Residues: CASSPIPAGEQYF.

The chain recombines TRBV19 with TRBJ1-2; D remains ambiguous. This CDR3 contains 11 residues. The V gene lost 8 bases and the J gene lost 2 bases, with 6 bases spanning the gap. CDR1 and CDR2 from the germline V gene are LNHDA and SQIVND (reference sequence). In DNA, the CDR3 is TGTGCCAGTGCAGGAAACTATGGCTACACCTTC. It is translated as CASAGNYGYTF. Using reference TRBV19 and TRBJ1-2 for the parts outside the CDR3, the full variable domain is DGGITQSPKYLFRKEGQNVTLSCEQNLNHDAMYWYRQDPGQGLRLIYYSQIVNDFQKGDIAEGYSVSREKKESFPLTVTSAQKNPTAFYLCASAGNYGYTFGSGTRLTVV.

The chain couples TRBV6-6 to TRBJ1-2; TRBD1 matches at 7 bases. The CDR3 runs to 14 residues. V shed 2 bases, J shed 6 bases, and the junction held 6 bases outside the gene matches. The germline CDR1 and CDR2 sequences are MNHNY and SVGAGI (reference sequence). The CDR3 loop is CASSYMGTADGYTF. In DNA form, the CDR3 reads TGTGCCAGCAGTTACATGGGGACAGCAGATGGCTACACCTTC.

The chain recombines TRBV19 with TRBJ1-2; D is uncertain. The V gene's germline CDR1 is LNHDA and CDR2 SQIVND (reference sequence). The CDR3 sequence is 14 residues long. V was shortened by 5 bases and J by 2 bases, with 12 bases between the two germline ends. In nucleotides, the CDR3 is TGTGCCAGTAGTGAGGACTCGTCCAACTATGGCTACACCTTC. It yields the protein CASSEDSSNYGYTF.

This sequence joins TRBV4-1 and TRBJ2-3; D is ambiguous. This CDR3 has 13 residues. Trimming removed 2 bases at V and 0 bases at J, with 3 bases between. Germline V gives CDR1 MGHRA, CDR2 YSYEKL. CDR3 in DNA: TGCGCCAGCAGCCAAACTAGCACAGATACGCAGTATTTT. This encodes CASSQTSTDTQYF.

This chain links TRBV18 with TRBJ2-7; 9 bases match TRBD1. CDR3 length: 14 residues. Germline V gene lookup returns CDR1 KGHSH and CDR2 LQKENI. Unmatched junction bases numbered 5, after V lost 6 bases and J lost 2 bases. In DNA, the CDR3 is TGTGCCAGCTCGTCCGGGACAGGGACCTACGAGCAGTACTTC. It specifies CASSSGTGTYEQYF.

The chain has TRBV27 and TRBJ2-5, with D possibly TRBD1 on 5 matching bases. Germline lookup yields CDR1 MNHEY and CDR2 SMNVEV (reference sequence). The CDR3 loop spans 15 amino acids. Trimming cost V 6 bases and J 1 base, with 15 bases left between them. CDR3 sequence: CASRKSGSIQETQYF. DNA of the CDR3: TGTGCCAGCAGGAAATCAGGGTCTATCCAAGAGACCCAGTACTTC.

The V call is TRBV2, the J call TRBJ1-3; D uncertain. The length of the CDR3 is 15 residues. V lost 6 bases, J lost 0 bases, and 12 bases lay in between. Germline assignment: CDR1 SNHLY and CDR2 FYNNEI. The CDR3 DNA follows: TGTGCCAGCAGAGGCAGGCAGAGCTCTGGAAACACCATATATTTT. Translated: CASRGRQSSGNTIYF.

This chain connects TRBV7-9 to TRBJ2-7; D gene ambiguous. V was shortened by 0 bases and J by 6 bases, with 6 bases between the two germline ends. This CDR3 is built from 12 residues. Germline-derived CDR1 and CDR2 are SEHNR and FQNEAQ (reference sequence). The CDR3 nucleotides read TGTGCCAGCAGCTTAGCCCCCCTCGAGCAGTACTTC. Translation gives CASSLAPLEQYF. The full variable domain, completed using reference TRBV7-9 and TRBJ2-7, is DTGVSQNPRHKITKRGQNVTFRCDPISEHNRLYWYRQTLGQGPEFLTYFQNEAQLEKSRLLSDRFSAERPKGSFSTLEIQRTEQGDSAMYLCASSLAPLEQYFGPGTRLTVT.

V gene TRBV5-1 combines with J gene TRBJ2-1; tentative D call: TRBD1 (5 bases). The CDR3 sequence is 14 residues long. Germline assignment: CDR1 SGHRS and CDR2 YFSETQ. V was trimmed by 4 bases and J by 3 bases, leaving 11 bases between them. CDR3 in amino acids: CASSHRDSYNEQFF. CDR3 coding DNA: TGCGCCAGCAGCCATCGAGACAGCTACAATGAGCAGTTCTTC.

The genes are TRBV25-1 and TRBJ2-5; 8 bases fit TRBD2. With 1 base clipped from V and 5 bases from J, the junction kept 9 bases outside the gene matches. Germline V lookup: CDR1 MGHDK, CDR2 SYGVNS. CDR3 length equals 16 residues. The CDR3 bases are TGTGCCAGCAGTGAATCTGTAGCGGGACCTCGGGAGACCCAGTACTTC. Its protein is CASSESVAGPRETQYF.

The count of this clone is one. This sequence joins TRBV4-1 and TRBJ1-1; 11 bases align to TRBD1. This CDR3 contains 14 residues. Germline V gene lookup returns CDR1 MGHRA and CDR2 YSYEKL. The V gene end was trimmed by 4 bases and the J gene end by 5 bases; junction bases not matched to a gene: 3. CDR3: CASSLGTGGTEAFF. Written as DNA, the CDR3 is TGCGCCAGCAGCCTCGGGACAGGGGGGACTGAAGCTTTCTTT.

This chain uses TRBV21-1 with TRBJ2-5; the table gives TRBD2 as D, unverified against the DNA. TRBV21-1 is annotated as a pseudogene. This CDR3 is built from 15 residues. The CDR3 nucleotides read TGTGCCAGCAGCAAAGAGGGAGGGTATCAAGAGACCCAGTACTTC. Encoded protein: CASSKEGGYQETQYF.